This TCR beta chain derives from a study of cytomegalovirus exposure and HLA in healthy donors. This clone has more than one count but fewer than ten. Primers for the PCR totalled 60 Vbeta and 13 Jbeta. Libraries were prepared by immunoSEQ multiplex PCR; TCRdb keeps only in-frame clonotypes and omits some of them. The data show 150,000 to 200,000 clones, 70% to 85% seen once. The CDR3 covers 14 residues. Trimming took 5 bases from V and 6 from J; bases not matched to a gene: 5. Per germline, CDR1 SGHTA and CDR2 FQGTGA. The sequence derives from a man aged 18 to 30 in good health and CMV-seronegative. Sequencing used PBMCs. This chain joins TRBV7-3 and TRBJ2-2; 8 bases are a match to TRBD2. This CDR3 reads CASSRGLAAGELFF. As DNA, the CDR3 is TGTGCCAGCAGCCGAGGACTAGCTGCCGGGGAGCTGTTTTTT.